This T cell receptor beta chain was retrieved from a study of cytomegalovirus exposure and HLA in healthy donors. Whole-study results and caveats: Across HLA loci, a later analysis found differing TCR association rates, with DRB1 most and HLA-C fewest. Excluded: some indistinguishable V segments such as TRBV6-2 and TRBV6-3. Among TCR sequences, most were rare, though some public TCRs appeared in many donors.

The V and J ends lost 3 bases and 8 bases respectively, with 10 bases between them. The CDR3 totals 12 residues. CDR1 and CDR2 (germline): LGHNA, YSLEER. Note on this clone: What it binds is not known.

The PCR contained 60 Vbeta and 13 Jbeta primers. TCRdb keeps only in-frame clones here, not all; method: immunoSEQ multiplex PCR. The listing records about 70,000 clones. The specimen sequenced was PBMCs. The J gene is TRBJ1-2, the V gene TRBV4-3; D is ambiguous. The TCR was taken from a female donor in good health and CMV-seropositive. The DNA of the CDR3 is TGCGCCAGCAGCCATGACGTCGGGGGCTACACCTTC. It translates to CASSHDVGGYTF.